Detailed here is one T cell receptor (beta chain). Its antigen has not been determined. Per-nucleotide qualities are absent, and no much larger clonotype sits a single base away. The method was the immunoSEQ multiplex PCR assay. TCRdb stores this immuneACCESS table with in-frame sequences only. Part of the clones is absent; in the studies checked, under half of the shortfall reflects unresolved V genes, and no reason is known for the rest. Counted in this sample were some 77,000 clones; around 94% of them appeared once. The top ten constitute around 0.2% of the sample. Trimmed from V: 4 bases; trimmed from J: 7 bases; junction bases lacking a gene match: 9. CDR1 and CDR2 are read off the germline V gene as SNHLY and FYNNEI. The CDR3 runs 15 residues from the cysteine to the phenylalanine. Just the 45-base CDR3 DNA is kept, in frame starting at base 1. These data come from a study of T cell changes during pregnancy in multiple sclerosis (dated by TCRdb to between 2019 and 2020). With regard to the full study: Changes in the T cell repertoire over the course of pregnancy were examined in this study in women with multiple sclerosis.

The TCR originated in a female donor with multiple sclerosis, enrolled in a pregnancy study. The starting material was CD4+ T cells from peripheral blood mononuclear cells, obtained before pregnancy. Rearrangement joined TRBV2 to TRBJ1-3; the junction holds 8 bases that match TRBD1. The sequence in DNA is TGTGCCAGCAGTGTCCAGGGGGCGAGGTTGAACACCATATATTTT. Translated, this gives CASSVQGARLNTIYF.